These 14 T cell receptor beta chains were all obtained from the same sample, sequenced in a study of T cell repertoires in cytomegalovirus infection. These TCRs are of unknown antigen specificity. One entry per CDR3 protein results from TCRdb running MiXCR on the reads. The sample records approximately 110,000 distinct CDR3 sequences, around 32% being singletons. The source material was CD8+ T cells from cultured PBMCs, sampled from culture after CMV antigen stimulation. The source of these receptors is a human donor in good health (CMV status not recorded). Some clones in this sample may be carry-over from other donors' samples.

This clonotype has a handful of counts. V is TRBV18 and J is TRBJ2-5, with 7 bases lining up with TRBD1. CDR3 size: 16 residues. The germline CDR1 and CDR2 sequences are KGHSH and LQKENI. The junction had 9 bases not matched to a gene; V was cut back by 4 bases and J by 1 base. Here the CDR3 DNA reads TGTGCCAGCTCACTACCCCAGACAGGGTTCCAAGAGACCCAGTACTTC. As protein: CASSLPQTGFQETQYF.

V and J are TRBV12-3 or TRBV12-4 and TRBJ2-3; 9 bases align to TRBD2. V lost 10 bases and J lost 1; bases outside the gene matches: 6. This CDR3 is 14 amino acids long. This chain's CDR3 is CATRPSGGTDTQYF. The CDR3 bases are TGTGCCACACGGCCTAGCGGGGGCACAGATACGCAGTATTTT.

This chain joins TRBV20-1 and TRBJ2-1; TRBD2 matches 11 bases. V trimming: 5 bases; J trimming: 5 bases; junction bases outside the gene matches: 8. Germline loops: CDR1 DFQATT, CDR2 SNEGSKA (reference sequence). The CDR3 runs to 15 residues. The CDR3: CSAPLTSGGDNEQFF. The CDR3, as DNA: TGCAGTGCTCCACTAACTAGCGGGGGAGACAATGAGCAGTTCTTC.

CDR3 region: CASSYSVSSSETQYF. The DNA for the CDR3 is TGTGCCAGCAGTTACTCCGTCTCCTCGAGCGAGACCCAGTACTTC. The J gene is TRBJ2-5, the V gene TRBV6-6; D call uncertain. The CDR3 has 15 residues. CDR1 and CDR2 from the germline V gene are MNHNY and SVGAGI (reference sequence). Trimming pared 0 bases from V and 5 bases from J, leaving 13 bases between.

V gene TRBV7-8 combines with J gene TRBJ1-1; 8 bases fit TRBD1. Trimming took 5 bases from V and 1 from J; bases not matched to a gene: 18. The germline gives CDR1 SGHVS, CDR2 FQNEAQ. The CDR3 is 19 amino acids. In DNA, the CDR3 is TGTGCCAGCAGCCCCATAAGCCGACAGGGGAGGGGTGGGAACACTGAAGCTTTCTTT. Protein sequence: CASSPISRQGRGGNTEAFF.

Many counts were recorded for this clonotype. This chain uses TRBV6-1 with TRBJ2-5, with D perhaps matching TRBD2 (6 bases). V lost 7 bases and J lost 11, with 14 bases in between. Germline V gives CDR1 MNHNS, CDR2 SASEGT. The CDR3 has 11 amino acids. CDR3 amino acids: CASIKGGVQYF. In nucleotides, the CDR3 is TGTGCCAGCATTAAAGGCGGGGTTCAGTACTTC.

This clonotype was seen more than once but under ten times. The chain couples TRBV27 to TRBJ1-2; tentative D call: TRBD1 (6 bases). This CDR3 contains 16 residues. The V end was cut by 9 bases, the J end by 3 bases, with 23 bases between. Per germline, CDR1 MNHEY and CDR2 SMNVEV (reference sequence). The CDR3 DNA is TGTGCCAGGAACCGGGAAAACCCTGAGGGGGACTATGGCTACACCTTC. The encoded protein is CARNRENPEGDYGYTF.

The J gene is TRBJ1-6, the V gene TRBV4-1, with D hard to call. Trimming cost V 0 bases and J 4 bases, with 7 bases left between them. Looked up from germline, CDR1 is MGHRA and CDR2 is YSYEKL. CDR3 size: 15 residues. The chain's CDR3 is CASSQDRHYNSPLHF. CDR3 nucleotide sequence: TGCGCCAGCAGCCAAGATCGACATTATAATTCACCCCTCCACTTT.

This clonotype was seen only a few times. The chain has TRBV14 and TRBJ2-3; 9 bases are shared with TRBD1. The trim removed 3 bases at V and 0 bases at J, leaving 1 base unmatched. Per germline, CDR1 SGHDN and CDR2 FVKESK. The CDR3 has 15 residues. For the CDR3, the DNA is TGTGCCAGCAGCCACGGGACAGGGAGCACAGATACGCAGTATTTT. Encoded protein: CASSHGTGSTDTQYF.

The chain links TRBV5-6 to TRBJ2-1; D not certain. Germline-derived CDR1 and CDR2 are SGHDT and YYEEEE. V lost 2 bases and J 0 bases, leaving 15 bases between the germline ends. The CDR3 extends over 17 amino acids. The CDR3 region is CASSLFYRQSSYNEQFF. CDR3 in DNA: TGTGCCAGCAGCTTATTTTATAGGCAGAGCTCCTACAATGAGCAGTTCTTC.

This chain uses TRBV4-1 with TRBJ1-5, with 7 bases that match TRBD1. CDR1 and CDR2 (germline): MGHRA, YSYEKL. This CDR3 spans 16 amino acids. The junction had 7 bases not matched to a gene; V was cut back by 4 bases and J by 1 base. The CDR3 loop is CASSRTQGQSNQPQHF. The DNA for the CDR3 is TGCGCCAGCAGCCGGACACAGGGGCAAAGCAATCAGCCCCAGCATTTT.

This chain uses TRBV27 with TRBJ1-1; D is uncertain. Between the trimmed V and J ends, which lost 8 bases and 10 bases, there was a span of 11 bases. The germline gives CDR1 MNHEY, CDR2 SMNVEV (reference sequence). CDR3 size: 10 residues. As DNA, the CDR3 is TGTGCCAGCGGACCCCATCTAGCTTTCTTT. Amino acids: CASGPHLAFF.

The V gene is TRBV5-4, the J gene TRBJ2-3; the D gene is possibly TRBD1 (6 bases). Between the trimmed V and J ends, which lost 2 bases and 2 bases, there was a span of 12 bases. The CDR3 has 15 residues. Per germline, CDR1 SGHNT and CDR2 YYREEE (reference sequence). The CDR3 is CASSFRDMNTDTQYF. Here the CDR3 DNA reads TGTGCCAGCAGCTTCCGGGACATGAACACAGATACGCAGTATTTT.

The table lists this clonotype with a few counts. This chain connects TRBV6-5 to TRBJ2-3, with 7 bases identical to TRBD1. The CDR3 runs to 18 residues. J gave up 0 bases and V 0 bases, and 9 bases lay outside the gene matches. Per the germline V gene, CDR1 is MNHEY and CDR2 is SVGAGI. The CDR3, as DNA: TGTGCCAGCAGTTACTCATACTCACAGGGGCTGAGCACAGATACGCAGTATTTT. Protein sequence: CASSYSYSQGLSTDTQYF.